This T cell receptor (beta chain) was observed in a study of blood T cell repertoires in COVID-19. The table came from immunoSEQ multiplex PCR; TCRdb's copy has only in-frame clones and leaves some out. The sample has 200,000 or so clones, over 70% seen once. This clonotype originated in a woman under 40 who had been exposed to COVID-19. The sequenced material came from PBMCs or T cells enriched from blood (not recorded which).

CDR3 in DNA: TGTGCTAGTGGTGCCTACAGGGAAGGCAATCAGCCCCAGCATTTT. Its translation: CASGAYREGNQPQHF. The genes are TRBV12-5 and TRBJ1-5, with a weak D call TRBD1 (6 bases). Per the germline V gene, CDR1 is LGHNT and CDR2 is FRNRAP. The germline V and J ends were trimmed by 5 bases and 2 bases, with 13 bases remaining between them. This CDR3 contains 15 residues. Full variable domain (remainder filled in from reference TRBV12-5 and TRBJ1-5): DARVTQTPRHKVTEMGQEVTMRCQPILGHNTVFWYRQTMMQGLELLAYFRNRAPLDDSGMPKDRFSAEMPDATLATLKIQPSEPRDSAVYFCASGAYREGNQPQHFGDGTRLSIL.